This TCR beta chain was retrieved from a study of T cells in Graves' hyperthyroidism and ophthalmopathy. Per the germline V gene, CDR1 is LNHNV and CDR2 is YYDKDF (reference sequence). The CDR3 spans 14 residues. Regions amplified from RNA transcripts were the TCR beta CDR3 regions. With the HTBI primer set, the TCR CDR3 went through a first round of RT-PCR. TCRdb re-called the multiplex PCR reads with MiXCR, one entry per CDR3 protein. The sample contains roughly 500,000 distinct CDR3 sequences, 46% of which appear only once. The chain joins TRBV15 to TRBJ1-3, with D hard to call. The clonotype comes from an adult woman with Graves' disease, either hyperthyroidism or ophthalmopathy (not recorded which). The source material was peripheral blood or thyroid tissue (not recorded which). The CDR3 region has the DNA TGTGCTAGAGAAAGGGTGTCTCCTGGAAACACCATATATTTT. It yields the protein CARERVSPGNTIYF. Drawing the rest from reference TRBV15 and TRBJ1-3, the complete variable domain is DAMVIQNPRYQVTQFGKPVTLSCSQTLNHNVMYWYQQKSSQAPKLLFHYYDKDFNNEADTPDNFQSRRPNTSFCFLDIRSPGLGDTAMYLCARERVSPGNTIYFGEGSWLTVV.